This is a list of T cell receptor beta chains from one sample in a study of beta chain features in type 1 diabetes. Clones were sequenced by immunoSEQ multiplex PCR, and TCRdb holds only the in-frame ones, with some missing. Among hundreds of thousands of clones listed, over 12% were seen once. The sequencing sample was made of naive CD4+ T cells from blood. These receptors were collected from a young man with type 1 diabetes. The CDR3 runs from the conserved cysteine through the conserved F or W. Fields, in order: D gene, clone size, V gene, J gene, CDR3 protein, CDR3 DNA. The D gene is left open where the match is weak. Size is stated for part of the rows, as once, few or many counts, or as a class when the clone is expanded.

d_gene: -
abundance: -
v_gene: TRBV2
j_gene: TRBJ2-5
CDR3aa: CASSPTSGETQYF
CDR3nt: TGTGCCAGCAGTCCCACTAGTGGGGAGACCCAGTACTTC

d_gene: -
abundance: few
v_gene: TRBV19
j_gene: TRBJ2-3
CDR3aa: CASSLPGADTQYF
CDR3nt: TGTGCCAGTAGCCTCCCGGGGGCAGATACGCAGTATTTT

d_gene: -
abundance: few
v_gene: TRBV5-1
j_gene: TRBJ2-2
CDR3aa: CASSPPGRTGGELFF
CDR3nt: TGCGCCAGCAGCCCCCCCGGCCGAACAGGAGGGGAGCTGTTTTTT

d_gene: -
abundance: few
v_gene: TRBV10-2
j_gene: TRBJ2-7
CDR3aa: CASSGNYEQYF
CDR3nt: TGCGCCAGCTCCGGCAACTACGAGCAGTACTTC

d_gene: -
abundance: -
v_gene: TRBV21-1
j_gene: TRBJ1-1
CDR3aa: CASSKAPLAFF
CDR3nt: TGTGCCAGCAGCAAAGCCCCCTTGGCTTTCTTT

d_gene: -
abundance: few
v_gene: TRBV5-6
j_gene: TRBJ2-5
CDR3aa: CASSLNGQSQETQYF
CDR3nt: TGTGCCAGCAGCTTGAACGGACAGAGCCAAGAGACCCAGTACTTC

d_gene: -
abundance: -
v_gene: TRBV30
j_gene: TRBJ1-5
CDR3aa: CAWKRQGNQPQHF
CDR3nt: TGTGCCTGGAAGAGACAGGGCAATCAGCCCCAGCATTTT

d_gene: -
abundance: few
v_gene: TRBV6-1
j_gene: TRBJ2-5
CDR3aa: CASSLPTVGQETQYF
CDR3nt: TGTGCCAGCAGTCTCCCAACAGTGGGCCAAGAGACCCAGTACTTC

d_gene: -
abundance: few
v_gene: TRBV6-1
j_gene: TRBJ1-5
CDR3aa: CASRETNQPQHF
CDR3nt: TGTGCCAGCAGGGAGACTAATCAGCCCCAGCATTTT

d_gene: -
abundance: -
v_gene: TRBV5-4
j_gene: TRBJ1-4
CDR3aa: CASSQTVDNEKLFF
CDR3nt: TGTGCCAGCAGCCAGACTGTCGATAATGAAAAACTGTTTTTT

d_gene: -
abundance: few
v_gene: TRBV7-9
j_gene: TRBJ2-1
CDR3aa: CASSTLKGRIGNEQFF
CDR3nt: TGTGCCAGCAGTACCCTTAAGGGTCGAATTGGTAATGAGCAGTTCTTC

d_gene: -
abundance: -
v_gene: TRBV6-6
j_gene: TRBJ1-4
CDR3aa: CASTDRSTNEKLFF
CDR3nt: TGTGCCAGCACCGACAGGTCAACTAATGAAAAACTGTTTTTT

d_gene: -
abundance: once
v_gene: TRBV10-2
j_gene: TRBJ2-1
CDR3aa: CATFGRAAEQFF
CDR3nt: TGCGCCACCTTCGGACGGGCGGCTGAGCAGTTCTTC

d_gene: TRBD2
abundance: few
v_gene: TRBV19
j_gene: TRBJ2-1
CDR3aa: CASSRTSGSDYNEQFF
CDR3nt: TGTGCCAGTAGTAGGACTAGCGGGAGCGACTACAATGAGCAGTTCTTC

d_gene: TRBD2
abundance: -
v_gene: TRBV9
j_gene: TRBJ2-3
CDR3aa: CASSAGLVMADTQYF
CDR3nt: TGTGCCAGCAGCGCCGGACTAGTCATGGCAGATACGCAGTATTTT

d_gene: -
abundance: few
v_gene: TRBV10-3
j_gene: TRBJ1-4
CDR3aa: CAISQQGGNEKLFF
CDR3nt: TGTGCCATCAGCCAACAAGGGGGTAATGAAAAACTGTTTTTT

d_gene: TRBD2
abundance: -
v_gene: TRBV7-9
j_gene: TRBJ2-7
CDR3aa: CASSSPPSGLAVAKEQYF
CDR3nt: TGTGCCAGCAGCTCCCCCCCATCCGGACTAGCGGTCGCAAAGGAGCAGTACTTC

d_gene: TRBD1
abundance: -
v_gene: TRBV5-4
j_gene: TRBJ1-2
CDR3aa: CASSLTGEGNYGYTF
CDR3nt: TGTGCCAGCAGCTTAACAGGGGAAGGCAACTATGGCTACACCTTC

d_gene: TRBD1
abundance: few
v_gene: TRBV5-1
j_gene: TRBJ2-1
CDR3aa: CASSSQGVDEQFF
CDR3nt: TGCGCCAGCAGCTCACAGGGGGTTGATGAGCAGTTCTTC

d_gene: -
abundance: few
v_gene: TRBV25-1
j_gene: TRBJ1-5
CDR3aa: CASRDSGGNQPQHF
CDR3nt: TGTGCCAGCAGGGACTCGGGAGGGAATCAGCCCCAGCATTTT